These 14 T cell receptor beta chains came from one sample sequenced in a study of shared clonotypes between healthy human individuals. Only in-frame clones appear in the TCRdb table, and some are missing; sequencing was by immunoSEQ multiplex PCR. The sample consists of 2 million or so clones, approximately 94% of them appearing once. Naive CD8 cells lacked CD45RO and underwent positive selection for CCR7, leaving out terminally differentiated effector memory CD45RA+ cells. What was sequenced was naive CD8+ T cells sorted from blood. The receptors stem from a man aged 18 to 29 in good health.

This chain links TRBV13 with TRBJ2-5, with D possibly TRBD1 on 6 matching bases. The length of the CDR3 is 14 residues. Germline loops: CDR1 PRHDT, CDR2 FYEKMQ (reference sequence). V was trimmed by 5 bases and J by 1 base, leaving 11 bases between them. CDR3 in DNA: TGTGCCAGCAGCCTCGGACAGACCCAAGAGACCCAGTACTTC. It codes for CASSLGQTQETQYF. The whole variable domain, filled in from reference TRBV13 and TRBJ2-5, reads AAGVIQSPRHLIKEKRETATLKCYPIPRHDTVYWYQQGPGQDPQFLISFYEKMQSDKGSIPDRFSAQQFSDYHSELNMSSLELGDSALYFCASSLGQTQETQYFGPGTRLLVL.

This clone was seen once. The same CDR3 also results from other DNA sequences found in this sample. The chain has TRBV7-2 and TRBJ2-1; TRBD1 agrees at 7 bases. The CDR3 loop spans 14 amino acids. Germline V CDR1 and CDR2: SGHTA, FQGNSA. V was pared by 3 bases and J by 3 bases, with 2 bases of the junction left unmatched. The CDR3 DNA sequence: TGTGCCAGCAGCTTCCGGGACAGCTACAATGAGCAGTTCTTC. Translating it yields CASSFRDSYNEQFF.

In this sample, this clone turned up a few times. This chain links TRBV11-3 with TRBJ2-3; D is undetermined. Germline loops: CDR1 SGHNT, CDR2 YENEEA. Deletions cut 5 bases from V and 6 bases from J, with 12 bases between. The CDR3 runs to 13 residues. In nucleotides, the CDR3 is TGTGCCAGCAGCCCTCCTCTTGCGGATACGCAGTATTTT. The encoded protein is CASSPPLADTQYF.

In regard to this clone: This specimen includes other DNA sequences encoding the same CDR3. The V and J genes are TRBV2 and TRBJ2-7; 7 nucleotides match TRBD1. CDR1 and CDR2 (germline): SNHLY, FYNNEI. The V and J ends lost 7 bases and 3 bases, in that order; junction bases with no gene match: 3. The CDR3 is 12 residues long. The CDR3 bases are TGTGCCAGCATGGGACAGAGCTACGAGCAGTACTTC. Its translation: CASMGQSYEQYF.

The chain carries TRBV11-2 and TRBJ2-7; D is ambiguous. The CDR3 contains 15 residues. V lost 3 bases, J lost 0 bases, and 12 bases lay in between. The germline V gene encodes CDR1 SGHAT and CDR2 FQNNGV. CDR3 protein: CASSFGRQSSYEQYF. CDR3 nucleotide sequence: TGTGCCAGCAGCTTTGGCCGTCAGAGCTCCTACGAGCAGTACTTC.

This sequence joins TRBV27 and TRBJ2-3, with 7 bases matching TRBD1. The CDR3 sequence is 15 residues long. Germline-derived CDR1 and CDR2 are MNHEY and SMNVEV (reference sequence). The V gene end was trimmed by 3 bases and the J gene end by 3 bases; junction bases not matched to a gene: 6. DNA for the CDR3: TGTGCCAGCAGTTTTAGGGGGCACGGGACAGATACGCAGTATTTT. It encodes CASSFRGHGTDTQYF.

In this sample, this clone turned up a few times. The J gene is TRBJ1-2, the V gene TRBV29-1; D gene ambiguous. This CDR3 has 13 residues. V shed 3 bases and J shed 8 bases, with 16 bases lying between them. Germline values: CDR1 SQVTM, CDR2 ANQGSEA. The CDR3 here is CSVDRAPSLGYTF. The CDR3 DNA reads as TGCAGCGTTGATAGGGCCCCATCACTAGGCTACACCTTC.

The CDR3 DNA follows: TGTGCCAGCAGCACCAGTCCGGGACAGGGTTTGGGGACAGATACGCAGTATTTT. Its protein is CASSTSPGQGLGTDTQYF. The gene calls are TRBV13 and TRBJ2-3, with TRBD1 matching over 9 bases. V trimming: 5 bases; J trimming: 3 bases; junction bases outside the gene matches: 15. Germline assignment: CDR1 PRHDT and CDR2 FYEKMQ (reference sequence). CDR3 length: 18 amino acids.

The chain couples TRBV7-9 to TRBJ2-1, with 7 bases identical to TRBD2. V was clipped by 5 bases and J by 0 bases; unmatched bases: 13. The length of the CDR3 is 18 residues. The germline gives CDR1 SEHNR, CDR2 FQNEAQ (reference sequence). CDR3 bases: TGTGCCAGCAGCCCCCCAGCGGGGTCAACCACCTCCTACAATGAGCAGTTCTTC. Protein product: CASSPPAGSTTSYNEQFF.

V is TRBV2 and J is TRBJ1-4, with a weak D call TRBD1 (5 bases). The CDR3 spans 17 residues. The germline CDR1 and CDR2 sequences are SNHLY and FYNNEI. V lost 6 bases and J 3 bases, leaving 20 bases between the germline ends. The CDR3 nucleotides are TGTGCCAGCAGCGGTATAGATGATAGGGGCCCTAATGAAAAACTGTTTTTT. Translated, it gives CASSGIDDRGPNEKLFF.

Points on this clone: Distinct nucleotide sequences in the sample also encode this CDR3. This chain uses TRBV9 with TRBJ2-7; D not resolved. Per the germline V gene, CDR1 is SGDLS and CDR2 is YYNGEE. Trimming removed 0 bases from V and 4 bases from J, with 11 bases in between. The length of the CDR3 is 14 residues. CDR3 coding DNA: TGTGCCAGCAGCGTAGGACTTTCGGGTTACGAGCAGTACTTC. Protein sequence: CASSVGLSGYEQYF.

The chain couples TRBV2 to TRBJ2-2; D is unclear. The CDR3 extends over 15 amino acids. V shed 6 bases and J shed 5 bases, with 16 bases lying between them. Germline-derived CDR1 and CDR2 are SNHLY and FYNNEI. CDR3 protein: CASRGHEEETGELFF. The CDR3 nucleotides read TGTGCCAGCAGGGGCCACGAGGAAGAGACCGGGGAGCTGTTTTTT.

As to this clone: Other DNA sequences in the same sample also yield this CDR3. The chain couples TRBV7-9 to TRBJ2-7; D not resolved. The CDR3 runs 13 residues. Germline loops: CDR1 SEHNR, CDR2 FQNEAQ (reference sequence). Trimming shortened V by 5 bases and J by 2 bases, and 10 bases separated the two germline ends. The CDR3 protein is CASSLPGAYEQYF. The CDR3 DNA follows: TGTGCCAGCAGCCTTCCCGGAGCCTACGAGCAGTACTTC.

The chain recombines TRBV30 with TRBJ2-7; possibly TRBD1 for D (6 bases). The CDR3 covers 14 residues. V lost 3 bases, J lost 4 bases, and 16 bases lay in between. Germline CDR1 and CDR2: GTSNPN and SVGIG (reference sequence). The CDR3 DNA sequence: TGTGCCTGGAGCGACAACAGGGTTGGGTACGAGCAGTACTTC. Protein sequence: CAWSDNRVGYEQYF.